This paragraph reports one T cell receptor beta chain. The antigen remains unidentified. The germline V gene has CDR1 SGHTA and CDR2 FQGNSA. This CDR3 has 14 residues. V dropped 4 bases and J dropped 7; count of bases not matched to a gene: 8. Only in-frame clones appear in the TCRdb table, and some are missing; sequencing was by immunoSEQ multiplex PCR. This sample has about 27,000 clones; less than 95% occur once, and the top ten carry 0.85% to 1.4%. The data originate from a study of T cells in localized non-small cell lung cancer. Study results and limitations: Compared with tumor, uninvolved adjacent lung displayed greater T cell clonality, ranking highest overall. Median approximately 58 top-100 tumor clones were shared with paired adjacent lung.

This clonotype was obtained from a woman aged 40 to 75 with stage I lung adenocarcinoma. The genes are TRBV7-2 and TRBJ2-5; 8 nucleotides align to TRBD2. The source material was peripheral blood, sampled before any cancer treatment. CDR3: CASSSTSGGVTQYF. In nucleotides, the CDR3 is TGTGCCAGCAGCTCTACTAGCGGAGGGGTGACCCAGTACTTC. Filled out from reference TRBV7-2 and TRBJ2-5, the complete variable domain reads GAGVSQSPSNKVTEKGKDVELRCDPISGHTALYWYRQSLGQGLEFLIYFQGNSAPDKSGLPSDRFSAERTGGSVSTLTIQRTQQEDSAVYLCASSSTSGGVTQYFGPGTRLLVL.